These 19 T cell receptor beta chains were all obtained from the same sample, sequenced in a study of blood T cell repertoires in COVID-19. Measured with immunoSEQ multiplex PCR; TCRdb has only the in-frame clones, and not every one. The sample has about 110,000 clones, around 90% seen once. The sample consisted of peripheral blood. Receptors were obtained from a human donor in a cohort sampled during active COVID-19.

The J gene is TRBJ2-7, the V gene TRBV6-5; 9 bases map to TRBD2. J was trimmed by 7 bases and V by 4 bases; bases with no gene match: 11. Per germline, CDR1 MNHEY and CDR2 SVGAGI. This CDR3 has 15 residues. The CDR3 nucleotides read TGTGCCAGCAGTTGGCAGACTAGCGGCCCGGGAGAGCAGTACTTC. It specifies CASSWQTSGPGEQYF.

J is TRBJ1-6 and V is TRBV11-2; TRBD1 aligns across 7 bases. Trimming removed 5 bases from V and 10 bases from J; junction bases left unmatched: 17. The CDR3 is made up of 17 amino acids. Germline V CDR1 and CDR2: SGHAT, FQNNGV. CDR3 in DNA: TGTGCCAGCAGCAACCCCGTCTACAGGGGATGGGAATCACCCCTCCACTTT. As protein: CASSNPVYRGWESPLHF. The full variable domain, with the rest looked up from reference TRBV11-2 and TRBJ1-6, is EAGVAQSPRYKIIEKRQSVAFWCNPISGHATLYWYQQILGQGPKLLIQFQNNGVVDDSQLPKDRFSAERLKGVDSTLKIQPAKLEDSAVYLCASSNPVYRGWESPLHFGNGTRLTVT.

The chain couples TRBV28 to TRBJ2-5; the D is unclear. The CDR3 consists of 13 residues. The V gene lost 5 bases and the J gene lost 2 bases, with 9 bases spanning the gap. In germline, CDR1 is MDHEN, CDR2 SYDVKM. The CDR3 here is CASSKLPQETQYF. The CDR3 coding sequence is TGTGCCAGCAGTAAACTGCCTCAAGAGACCCAGTACTTC. The entire variable domain, with the rest obtained from reference TRBV28 and TRBJ2-5, is as follows: DVKVTQSSRYLVKRTGEKVFLECVQDMDHENMFWYRQDPGLGLRLIYFSYDVKMKEKGDIPEGYSVSREKKERFSLILESASTNQTSMYLCASSKLPQETQYFGPGTRLLVL.

V gene TRBV30 combines with J gene TRBJ1-5; 8 bases fit TRBD1. The V gene's germline CDR1 is GTSNPN and CDR2 SVGIG (reference sequence). Germline trimming cut 4 bases from V and 1 base from J; bases unmatched to any gene: 6. The CDR3 consists of 15 residues. CDR3 sequence: CAWTPDRGSNQPQHF. The CDR3 DNA reads TGTGCCTGGACCCCAGACAGGGGAAGCAATCAGCCCCAGCATTTT.

The J gene is TRBJ2-1, the V gene TRBV19, with 8 bases that match TRBD1. With 5 bases clipped from V and 7 bases from J, the junction kept 10 bases outside the gene matches. CDR1 is LNHDA and CDR2 is SQIVND in the germline V gene (reference sequence). This CDR3 spans 15 amino acids. In nucleotides, the CDR3 is TGTGCCAGTAGTTCTCAGGGGGCCCTGGGGAATGAGCAGTTCTTC. This translates into CASSSQGALGNEQFF.

This clone occurred once. The chain recombines TRBV5-1 with TRBJ2-1, with 7 bases lining up with TRBD2. Trimming cost V 0 bases and J 10 bases; bases outside gene matches: 10. The CDR3 spans 15 residues. Germline V gene lookup returns CDR1 SGHRS and CDR2 YFSETQ. CDR3 amino acids: CASSLDSGGGGEQFF. The DNA for the CDR3 is TGCGCCAGCAGCTTGGATTCGGGGGGAGGTGGGGAGCAGTTCTTC.

The gene calls are TRBV9 and TRBJ1-2, with a tentative D call TRBD1 (5 bases). CDR3 length: 13 residues. The germline CDR1 and CDR2 sequences are SGDLS and YYNGEE. Trimming cost V 4 bases and J 3 bases, with 10 bases left between them. The CDR3 loop is CASSPTDYYGYTF. DNA for the CDR3: TGTGCCAGCAGCCCGACAGACTACTATGGCTACACCTTC.

The V and J genes are TRBV19 and TRBJ1-5, with D perhaps matching TRBD1 (6 bases). V was shortened by 4 bases and J by 0 bases, with 13 bases between the two germline ends. The CDR3 sequence is 16 residues long. Germline lookup yields CDR1 LNHDA and CDR2 SQIVND (reference sequence). CDR3 DNA sequence: TGTGCCAGTAGTAACCAGAAGGGGGATAGCAATCAGCCCCAGCATTTT. Protein product: CASSNQKGDSNQPQHF.

The genes are TRBV28 and TRBJ1-5, with D possibly matching TRBD1 (6 bases). The CDR3 runs to 16 residues. The germline CDR1 and CDR2 sequences are MDHEN and SYDVKM. Trimming stripped 5 bases from V and 3 bases from J, with 17 bases between. Here the CDR3 reads CASSARQVAPNQPQHF. DNA of the CDR3: TGTGCCAGCAGTGCCCGACAGGTTGCCCCCAATCAGCCCCAGCATTTT. Using reference TRBV28 and TRBJ1-5 for the parts outside the CDR3, the full variable domain is DVKVTQSSRYLVKRTGEKVFLECVQDMDHENMFWYRQDPGLGLRLIYFSYDVKMKEKGDIPEGYSVSREKKERFSLILESASTNQTSMYLCASSARQVAPNQPQHFGDGTRLSIL.

This clone was picked up one time. The chain employs TRBV11-2 and TRBJ1-1; perhaps TRBD1 as D (6 bases). The CDR3 has 11 residues. Germline V gene sequence: CDR1 SGHAT, CDR2 FQNNGV. Between the trimmed V and J ends, which lost 8 bases and 8 bases, there was a span of 12 bases. In DNA form, the CDR3 reads TGTGCCAGCGGGGGGGCGGTAGAAGCTTTCTTT. It codes for CASGGAVEAFF.

The genes are TRBV7-2 and TRBJ2-1; D gene ambiguous. The CDR3 runs 15 residues. The V end was cut by 2 bases, the J end by 0 bases, with 8 bases between. Germline loops: CDR1 SGHTA, CDR2 FQGNSA. The CDR3 loop is CASSLYYSSYNEQFF. DNA of the CDR3: TGTGCCAGCAGCTTATATTACAGCTCCTACAATGAGCAGTTCTTC.

The rearrangement uses TRBV2 and TRBJ1-6, with D unresolved. The length of the CDR3 is 14 residues. Germline values: CDR1 SNHLY, CDR2 FYNNEI. V was shortened by 5 bases and J by 7 bases, with 12 bases between the two germline ends. The CDR3 region is CASSFSIPNSPLHF. For the CDR3, the DNA is TGTGCCAGCAGTTTCTCTATCCCCAATTCACCCCTCCACTTT.

This rearrangement joins TRBV30 to TRBJ2-1, with no clear D. This CDR3 has 15 residues. Per the germline V gene, CDR1 is GTSNPN and CDR2 is SVGIG (reference sequence). V lost 2 bases and J lost 0, with 11 bases in between. CDR3 region: CAWSPTASSYNEQFF. The DNA for the CDR3 is TGTGCCTGGAGTCCGACTGCTAGCTCCTACAATGAGCAGTTCTTC. Full variable domain (missing parts from reference TRBV30 and TRBJ2-1): SQTIHQWPATLVQPVGSPLSLECTVEGTSNPNLYWYRQAAGRGLQLLFYSVGIGQISSEVPQNLSASRPQDRQFILSSKKLLLSDSGFYLCAWSPTASSYNEQFFGPGTRLTVL.

The chain has TRBV7-2 and TRBJ1-4; the D is unclear. Germline loops: CDR1 SGHTA, CDR2 FQGNSA. This CDR3 region has 16 residues. Deletions cut 5 bases from V and 4 bases from J, with 17 bases between. The CDR3 sequence: CASSSGLLGSNEKLFF. As DNA, the CDR3 is TGTGCCAGCAGCAGCGGTCTCTTGGGGAGTAATGAAAAACTGTTTTTT.

In nucleotides, the CDR3 is TGCGCCAGCAGCTACCGGGGATCAAAAGAGACCCAGTACTTC. Its protein is CASSYRGSKETQYF. J is TRBJ2-5 and V is TRBV5-1, with TRBD2 as a possible D gene (5 bases). The CDR3 has 14 residues. Germline V lookup: CDR1 SGHRS, CDR2 YFSETQ. V shed 3 bases and J shed 3 bases, with 12 bases lying between them.

The CDR3 coding sequence is TGCAGCGTTGAAACAGGGGAAGGGTCTGAAGCTTTCTTT. Its translation: CSVETGEGSEAFF. V and J are TRBV29-1 and TRBJ1-1; TRBD1 agrees at 7 bases. Looked up from germline, CDR1 is SQVTM and CDR2 is ANQGSEA. V lost 2 bases to trimming and J lost 6 bases; unmatched junction nucleotides: 6. The CDR3 spans 13 residues.

The rearrangement links TRBV7-3 to TRBJ2-2; D perhaps matches TRBD2 (5 bases). Deletions cut 2 bases from V and 2 bases from J, with 9 bases between. The CDR3 sequence is 15 residues long. Germline CDR1 is SGHTA and CDR2 is FQGTGA. CDR3 amino acids: CASSLSGGNTGELFF. CDR3 DNA: TGTGCCAGCAGCTTATCCGGAGGCAACACCGGGGAGCTGTTTTTT.

This chain uses TRBV6-5 with TRBJ1-4; D call uncertain. The CDR3 is 15 residues long. The germline V gene encodes CDR1 MNHEY and CDR2 SVGAGI. The V and J ends lost 8 bases and 8 bases respectively, with 21 bases between them. The CDR3 protein is CASRGGVGLGEKLFF. The DNA for the CDR3 is TGTGCCAGCCGAGGCGGGGTGGGCCTCGGAGAAAAACTGTTTTTT.

This chain connects TRBV10-3 to TRBJ1-5; no clear D gene. V was shortened by 10 bases and J by 1 base, with 8 bases between the two germline ends. CDR1 is ENHRY, CDR2 SYGVKD, per germline. The CDR3 spans 12 residues. The CDR3 DNA is TGTGCCACCGCCAGAAGCAATCAGCCCCAGCATTTT. It encodes CATARSNQPQHF.